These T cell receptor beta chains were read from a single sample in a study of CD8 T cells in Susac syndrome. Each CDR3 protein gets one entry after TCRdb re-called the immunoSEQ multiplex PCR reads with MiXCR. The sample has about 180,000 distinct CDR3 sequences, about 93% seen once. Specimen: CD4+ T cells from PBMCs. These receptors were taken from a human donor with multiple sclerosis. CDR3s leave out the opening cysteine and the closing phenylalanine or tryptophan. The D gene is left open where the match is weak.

ASGANQPQH	-	TRBV6-5	TRBJ1-5
ASSWPVRTGLLYEQY	TRBD1	TRBV5-8	TRBJ2-7
ASSLGEGYGYT	-	TRBV28	TRBJ1-2
ASSRGSDGYT	-	TRBV3-1	TRBJ1-2
ATSPGGAGGETQY	TRBD2	TRBV15	TRBJ2-5
ASSHSGGPSSYNEQF	TRBD1	TRBV4-3	TRBJ2-1
ASIGQGDSPLH	TRBD1	TRBV2	TRBJ1-6
ASSKQGGYGYT	-	TRBV6-5	TRBJ1-2
ASTLGLDEQF	-	TRBV2	TRBJ2-1
ASSSGQGVYNEQF	TRBD1	TRBV5-1	TRBJ2-1
ASSPRQFSYEQY	-	TRBV7-2	TRBJ2-7
ASRGDRDGYT	TRBD1	TRBV5-1	TRBJ1-2
ASSGETAAGYT	-	TRBV3-1	TRBJ1-2
ASSETWGEGYT	-	TRBV6-1	TRBJ1-2
ASSRTVNEQF	-	TRBV19	TRBJ2-1
ASRHGGGSTDTQY	-	TRBV5-1	TRBJ2-3
ASSLRLVPEQF	-	TRBV7-2	TRBJ2-1
ASSLEGHGETQY	-	TRBV12-3/TRBV12-4	TRBJ2-5
ASSYSELAGVSNEQF	TRBD2	TRBV6-5	TRBJ2-1
ASSRDVGRNEQF	-	TRBV7-2	TRBJ2-1
SARDRLVGRYEQY	-	TRBV20-1	TRBJ2-7
ASKGTSNQPQH	-	TRBV6-5	TRBJ1-5
ASSPGTPTDTQY	-	TRBV7-8	TRBJ2-3
ASSSSRTGGNYGYT	TRBD1	TRBV7-2	TRBJ1-2
ASSQNRGSETQY	TRBD1	TRBV11-2	TRBJ2-5
SASQGQVGNTIY	-	TRBV20-1	TRBJ1-3
ASSPLPGTALSQH	TRBD1	TRBV12-3/TRBV12-4	TRBJ1-5
ASSFAGTSVTQY	-	TRBV12-3/TRBV12-4	TRBJ2-5